This T cell receptor (beta chain) stems from a study of control samples from healthy donors and cancer patients. CDR1 and CDR2 from the germline V gene are SEHNR and FQNEAQ (reference sequence). The CDR3 is made up of 14 amino acids. V was pared by 0 bases and J by 3 bases, with 0 bases of the junction left unmatched. Assay used: immunoSEQ multiplex PCR; TCRdb lists only in-frame clones, some missing. The sample records tens of thousands of clones, 85% to 95% being singletons. The source of this sequence is a woman aged 18-35 years in good health. The specimen was blood. This rearrangement joins TRBV7-9 to TRBJ2-5; the match to TRBD2 covers 8 bases. CDR3 sequence: CASSLASGKETQYF. In DNA form, the CDR3 reads TGTGCCAGCAGCTTAGCTAGCGGGAAAGAGACCCAGTACTTC.